One sample yielded the 9 T cell receptor beta chains listed below, sequenced in a study of blood T cells in healthy people across ages. Next came a second PCR, run for about 6 to 12 cycles, which used a sample-barcoded 5' primer along with a J-beta primer mix. Each CDR3 protein is one row after TCRdb ran MiXCR on the 5' RACE reads. This table holds about 1,500,000 distinct CDR3 sequences, over 25% found once. The sequenced sample was blood. The receptors originated from a woman in her 30s in good health.

This sequence joins TRBV5-6 and TRBJ2-2, with D perhaps matching TRBD1 or TRBD2 (5 bases each). The CDR3 is 15 amino acids. Germline V lookup: CDR1 SGHDT, CDR2 YYEEEE. V gave up 0 bases and J gave up 7 bases, with 13 bases separating them. CDR3 protein: CASSLDVQGVGELFF. The CDR3 DNA reads TGTGCCAGCAGCTTGGATGTGCAGGGAGTCGGGGAGCTGTTTTTT.

V and J are TRBV20-1 and TRBJ2-3; D possibly uses TRBD1 or TRBD2 (6 bases each). There are 14 residues in the CDR3. The V and J ends lost 6 bases and 3 bases respectively, with 16 bases between them. The germline gives CDR1 DFQATT, CDR2 SNEGSKA (reference sequence). The CDR3 loop reads CSAQRGAITDTQYF. For the CDR3, the DNA is TGCAGTGCGCAAAGGGGGGCGATTACAGATACGCAGTATTTT.

About this clonotype itself: This may be a read error, as it is one base from a much larger clone. The rearrangement joins TRBV14 to TRBJ2-7, with D perhaps being TRBD1 or TRBD2 (6 bases each). The CDR3 runs to 14 residues. Germline V lookup: CDR1 SGHDN, CDR2 FVKESK. The CDR3 nucleotides read TGTGCCGGCAGCCAAGGAGGGGGAGTCCACGAGCAGTACTTC. This translates into CAGSQGGGVHEQYF. The complete variable domain, with remaining parts taken from reference TRBV14 and TRBJ2-7, reads EAGVTQFPSHSVIEKGQTVTLRCDPISGHDNLYWYRRVMGKEIKFLLHFVKESKQDESGMPNNRFLAERTGGTYSTLKVQPAELEDSGVYFCAGSQGGGVHEQYFGPGTRLTVT.

The J gene is TRBJ2-3, the V gene TRBV4-3; no clear D. The CDR3 is 14 amino acids. CDR1 is LGHNA, CDR2 YSLEER, per germline. V shed 3 bases and J shed 10 bases, with 17 bases lying between them. CDR3 region: CASSHEGNSVSQYF. For the CDR3, the DNA is TGCGCCAGCAGCCACGAAGGAAACAGCGTCTCGCAGTATTTT.

About this clonotype: A much larger clone lies one base from this, so it may be a read error. The chain carries TRBV6-5 and TRBJ2-5; D is unclear. The end of the DNA is better explained by TRBJ2-1, so the J call may be wrong. Germline V CDR1 and CDR2: MNHEY, SVGAGI. The CDR3 is made up of 12 amino acids. CDR3 protein: CATSSPQETQFF. DNA of the CDR3: TGTGCCACCTCTAGTCCTCAAGAGACCCAGTTCTTC.

This clonotype was observed at least ten times. The CDR3 DNA reads TGTGCCAGCAGTTACAGGGACGCATACGAGCAGTACTTC. This encodes CASSYRDAYEQYF. The chain couples TRBV6-6 to TRBJ2-7; tentatively, D is TRBD1 or TRBD2 (5 bases each). Trimming cost V 2 bases and J 4 bases, with 9 bases left between them. CDR3 length: 13 amino acids. CDR1 is MNHNY, CDR2 SVGAGI, per germline (reference sequence).

This clonotype was counted at least ten times. The chain couples TRBV11-2 to TRBJ2-7; 8 bases match TRBD2. Germline-derived CDR1 and CDR2 are SGHAT and FQNNGV. The J segment lost 3 bases and the V segment lost 4 bases, leaving 11 bases of the junction unmatched. The CDR3 has 16 residues. CDR3 region: CASSSVIQREFYEQYF. CDR3 bases: TGTGCCAGCAGCTCGGTGATACAGCGGGAGTTCTACGAGCAGTACTTC.

The J gene is TRBJ2-7, the V gene TRBV6-6; 9 bases align to TRBD1. This CDR3 comprises 16 residues. The junction had 13 bases not matched to a gene; V was cut back by 7 bases and J by 3 bases. CDR1 is MNHNY, CDR2 SVGAGI, per germline (reference sequence). CDR3 bases: TGTGCCAGCAAGGACAGGGGAGGAGTGGGAAACTACGAGCAGTACTTC. Translating it yields CASKDRGGVGNYEQYF.

This chain links TRBV11-2 with TRBJ1-4; 9 bases match TRBD1. The CDR3 extends over 15 amino acids. Germline V CDR1 and CDR2: SGHAT, FQNNGV. Trimming at V came to 5 bases and at J to 6 bases, leaving 7 bases not matched to a gene. The chain's CDR3 is CASSRGGQGDEKLFF. CDR3 in DNA: TGTGCCAGCAGCCGAGGGGGACAGGGAGATGAAAAACTGTTTTTT.